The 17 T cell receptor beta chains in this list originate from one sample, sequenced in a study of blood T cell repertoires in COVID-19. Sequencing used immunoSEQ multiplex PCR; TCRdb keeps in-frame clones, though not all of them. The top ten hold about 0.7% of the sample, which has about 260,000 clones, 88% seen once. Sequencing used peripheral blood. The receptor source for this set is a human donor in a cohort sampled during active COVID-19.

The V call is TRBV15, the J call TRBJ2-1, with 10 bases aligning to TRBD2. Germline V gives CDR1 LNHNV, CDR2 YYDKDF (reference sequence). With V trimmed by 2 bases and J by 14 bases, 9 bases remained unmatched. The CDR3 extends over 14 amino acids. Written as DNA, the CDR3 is TGTGCCACCAGCAGACAGCGGGGGGGCTACGATAAGTTCTTC. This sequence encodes CATSRQRGGYDKFF. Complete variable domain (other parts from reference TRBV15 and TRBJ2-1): DAMVIQNPRYQVTQFGKPVTLSCSQTLNHNVMYWYQQKSSQAPKLLFHYYDKDFNNEADTPDNFQSRRPNTSFCFLDIRSPGLGDTAMYLCATSRQRGGYDKFFGPGTRLTVL.

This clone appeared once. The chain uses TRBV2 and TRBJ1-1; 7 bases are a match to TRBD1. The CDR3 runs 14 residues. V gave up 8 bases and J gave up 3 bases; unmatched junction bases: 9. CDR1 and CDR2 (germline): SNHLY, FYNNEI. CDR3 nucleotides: TGTGCCAGCCTAATCCACGACAGGGACACTGAAGCTTTCTTT. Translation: CASLIHDRDTEAFF.

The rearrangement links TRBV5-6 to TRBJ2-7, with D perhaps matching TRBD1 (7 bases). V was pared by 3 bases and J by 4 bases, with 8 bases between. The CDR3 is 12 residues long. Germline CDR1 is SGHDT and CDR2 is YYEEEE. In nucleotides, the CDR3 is TGTGCCAGCAGCTCAGGGGGGTACGAGCAGTACTTC. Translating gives CASSSGGYEQYF.

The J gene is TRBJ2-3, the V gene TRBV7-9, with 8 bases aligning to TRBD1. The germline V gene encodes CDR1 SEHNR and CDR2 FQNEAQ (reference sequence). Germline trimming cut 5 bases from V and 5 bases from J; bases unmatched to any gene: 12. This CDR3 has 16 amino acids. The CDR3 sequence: CASSTSGQGAGDTQYF. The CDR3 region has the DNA TGTGCCAGCAGCACCTCCGGCCAGGGGGCTGGAGATACGCAGTATTTT.

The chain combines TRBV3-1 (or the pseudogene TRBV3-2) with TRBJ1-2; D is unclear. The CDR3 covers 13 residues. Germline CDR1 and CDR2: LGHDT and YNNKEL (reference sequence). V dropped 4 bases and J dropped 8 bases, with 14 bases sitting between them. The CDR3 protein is CASSLWLSGGYTF. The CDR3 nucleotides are TGTGCCAGCAGCCTGTGGCTGTCTGGCGGCTACACCTTC.

CDR3 region: CATSDGQGNEKLFF. The CDR3 DNA reads as TGTGCCACCAGTGATGGGCAGGGTAATGAAAAACTGTTTTTT. The chain carries TRBV24-1 and TRBJ1-4, with a possible D match to TRBD1 (5 bases). Germline CDR1 reads KGHDR; CDR2 reads SFDVKD. V shed 3 bases and J shed 4 bases, with 8 bases lying between them. This CDR3 has 14 amino acids.

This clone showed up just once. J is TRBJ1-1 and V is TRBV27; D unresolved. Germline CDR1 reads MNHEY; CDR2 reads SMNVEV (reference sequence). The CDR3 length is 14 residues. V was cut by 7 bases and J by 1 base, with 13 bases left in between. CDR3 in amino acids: CASTPVGENTEAFF. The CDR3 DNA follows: TGTGCCAGCACTCCCGTCGGGGAGAACACTGAAGCTTTCTTT.

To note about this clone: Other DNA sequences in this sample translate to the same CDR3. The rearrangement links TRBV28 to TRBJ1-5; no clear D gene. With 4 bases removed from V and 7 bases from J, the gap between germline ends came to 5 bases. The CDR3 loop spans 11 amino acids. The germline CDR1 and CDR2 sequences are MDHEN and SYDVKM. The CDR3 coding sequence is TGTGCCAGCAGTTCCTCCCAGCCCCAGCATTTT. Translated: CASSSSQPQHF. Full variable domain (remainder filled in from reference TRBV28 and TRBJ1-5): DVKVTQSSRYLVKRTGEKVFLECVQDMDHENMFWYRQDPGLGLRLIYFSYDVKMKEKGDIPEGYSVSREKKERFSLILESASTNQTSMYLCASSSSQPQHFGDGTRLSIL.

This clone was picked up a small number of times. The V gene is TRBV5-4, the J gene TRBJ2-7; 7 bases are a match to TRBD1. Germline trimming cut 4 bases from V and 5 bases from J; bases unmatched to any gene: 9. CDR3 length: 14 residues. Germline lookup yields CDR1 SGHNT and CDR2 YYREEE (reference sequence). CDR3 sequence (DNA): TGTGCCAGCAGCCAACGACAGGGTGCCGACGAGCAGTACTTC. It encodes CASSQRQGADEQYF.

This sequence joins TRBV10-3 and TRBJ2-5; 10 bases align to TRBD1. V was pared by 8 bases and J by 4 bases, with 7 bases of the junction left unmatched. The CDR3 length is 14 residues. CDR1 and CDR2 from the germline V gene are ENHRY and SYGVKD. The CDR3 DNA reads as TGTGCCATCGGGAAGACAGGGGGCACAGAGACCCAGTACTTC. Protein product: CAIGKTGGTETQYF.

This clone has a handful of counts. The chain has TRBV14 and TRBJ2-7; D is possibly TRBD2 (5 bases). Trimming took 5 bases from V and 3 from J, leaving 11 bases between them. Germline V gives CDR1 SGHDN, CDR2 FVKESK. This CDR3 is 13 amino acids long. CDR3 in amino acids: CASSERSYYEQYF. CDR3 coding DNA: TGTGCCAGCAGCGAGCGGTCTTACTACGAGCAGTACTTC.

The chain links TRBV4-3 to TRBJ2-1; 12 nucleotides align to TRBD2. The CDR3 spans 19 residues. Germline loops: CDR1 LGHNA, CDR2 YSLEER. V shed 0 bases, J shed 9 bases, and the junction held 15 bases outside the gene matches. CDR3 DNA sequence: TGCGCCAGCAGCCAAGATCGATCTAGCGGGAGGGCCAAGCTGATTGAGCAGTTCTTC. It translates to CASSQDRSSGRAKLIEQFF.

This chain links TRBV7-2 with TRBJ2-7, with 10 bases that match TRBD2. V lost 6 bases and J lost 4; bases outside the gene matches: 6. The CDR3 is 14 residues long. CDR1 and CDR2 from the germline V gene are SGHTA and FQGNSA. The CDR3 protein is CASSDSGGPYEQYF. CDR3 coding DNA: TGTGCCAGCAGTGATAGCGGGGGGCCTTACGAGCAGTACTTC. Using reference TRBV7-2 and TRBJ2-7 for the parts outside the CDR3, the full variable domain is GAGVSQSPSNKVTEKGKDVELRCDPISGHTALYWYRQSLGQGLEFLIYFQGNSAPDKSGLPSDRFSAERTGGSVSTLTIQRTQQEDSAVYLCASSDSGGPYEQYFGPGTRLTVT.

This CDR3 reads CASSSTVYNEQFF. CDR3 sequence (DNA): TGCGCCAGCAGCTCCACAGTGTACAATGAGCAGTTCTTC. This chain links TRBV5-1 with TRBJ2-1; no firm D call. The CDR3 extends over 13 amino acids. The V end was cut by 3 bases, the J end by 4 bases, with 8 bases between. Germline CDR1 SGHRS, CDR2 YFSETQ. The entire variable domain, with the rest obtained from reference TRBV5-1 and TRBJ2-1, is as follows: KAGVTQTPRYLIKTRGQQVTLSCSPISGHRSVSWYQQTPGQGLQFLFEYFSETQRNKGNFPGRFSGRQFSNSRSEMNVSTLELGDSALYLCASSSTVYNEQFFGPGTRLTVL.

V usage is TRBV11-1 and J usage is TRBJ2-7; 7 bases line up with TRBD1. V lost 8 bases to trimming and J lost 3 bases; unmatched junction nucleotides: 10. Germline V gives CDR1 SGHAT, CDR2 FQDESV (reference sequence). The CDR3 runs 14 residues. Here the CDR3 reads CASRGDSPYYEQYF. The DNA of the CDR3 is TGTGCCAGCCGAGGGGACAGCCCATACTACGAGCAGTACTTC.

Here the CDR3 reads CASSGGGQGYGYTF. DNA for the CDR3: TGCGCCAGCAGCGGGGGTGGACAGGGCTATGGCTACACCTTC. The rearrangement uses TRBV5-1 and TRBJ1-2, with 8 nucleotides matching TRBD1. The CDR3 extends over 14 amino acids. After removal of 4 bases from V and 4 bases from J, the junction contained 6 bases not matched to a gene. Germline V gene data show CDR1 as SGHRS and CDR2 as YFSETQ. Combining the CDR3 with reference TRBV5-1 and TRBJ1-2 gives the whole variable domain KAGVTQTPRYLIKTRGQQVTLSCSPISGHRSVSWYQQTPGQGLQFLFEYFSETQRNKGNFPGRFSGRQFSNSRSEMNVSTLELGDSALYLCASSGGGQGYGYTFGSGTRLTVV.

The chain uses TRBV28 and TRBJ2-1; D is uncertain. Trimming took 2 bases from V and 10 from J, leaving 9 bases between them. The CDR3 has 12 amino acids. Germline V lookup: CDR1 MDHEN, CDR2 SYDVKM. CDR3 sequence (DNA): TGTGCCAGCAGTTTACCGCGGTGGGAGCAGTTCTTC. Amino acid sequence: CASSLPRWEQFF. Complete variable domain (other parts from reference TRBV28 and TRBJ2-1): DVKVTQSSRYLVKRTGEKVFLECVQDMDHENMFWYRQDPGLGLRLIYFSYDVKMKEKGDIPEGYSVSREKKERFSLILESASTNQTSMYLCASSLPRWEQFFGPGTRLTVL.